The 25 T cell receptor beta chains below were found in one sample sequenced in a study of TIL therapy for anti-PD-1-resistant metastatic lung cancer. Described time point: pre-treatment sample, taken before nivolumab and TIL therapy. This was the immunoSEQ v3 assay. Only in-frame clones appear in the TCRdb table, and some are missing; sequencing was by immunoSEQ multiplex PCR. This table has approximately 50,000 clones, 75% to 85% appearing once. The input for sequencing was blood, taken at baseline. Every receptor here comes from a person between 25 and 80 years old with non-small cell lung cancer.

This chain uses TRBV30 with TRBJ1-6; the D gene is possibly TRBD1 (5 bases). Germline-derived CDR1 and CDR2 are GTSNPN and SVGIG (reference sequence). The CDR3 is 14 residues long. The V end lost 3 bases, the J end lost 14 bases, and 20 bases lay between the germline ends. The CDR3, as DNA: TGTGCCTGGAGAGTGCGGGGCCCCCTGGGGACCCTCCACTTT. This encodes CAWRVRGPLGTLHF.

The genes are TRBV5-1 and TRBJ2-3, with D possibly being TRBD1 (7 bases). Per the germline V gene, CDR1 is SGHRS and CDR2 is YFSETQ. The V end lost 4 bases, the J end lost 1 base, and 13 bases lay between the germline ends. There are 15 residues in the CDR3. CDR3 sequence reads: CASSPIRGGTDTQYF. In DNA form, the CDR3 reads TGCGCCAGCAGCCCCATCAGGGGGGGCACAGATACGCAGTATTTT. Supplemented by reference TRBV5-1 and TRBJ2-3, the full variable domain reads KAGVTQTPRYLIKTRGQQVTLSCSPISGHRSVSWYQQTPGQGLQFLFEYFSETQRNKGNFPGRFSGRQFSNSRSEMNVSTLELGDSALYLCASSPIRGGTDTQYFGPGTRLTVL.

On this clone: In the same sample, other DNA sequences code for this CDR3. This sequence joins TRBV29-1 and TRBJ2-3; 10 bases are a match to TRBD1. Germline-derived CDR1 and CDR2 are SQVTM and ANQGSEA. The CDR3 loop spans 14 amino acids. The V segment lost 3 bases and the J segment 2 bases; nucleotides outside the gene matches: 2. Written as DNA, the CDR3 is TGCAGCGTTGAGGGACAGGGGTACACAGATACGCAGTATTTT. It is translated as CSVEGQGYTDTQYF.

V usage is TRBV6-6 and J usage is TRBJ2-7; 10 bases agree with TRBD1. The V gene end was trimmed by 8 bases and the J gene end by 6 bases; junction bases not matched to a gene: 7. CDR1 and CDR2 (germline): MNHNY, SVGAGI (reference sequence). The CDR3 runs 13 residues. The CDR3 DNA is TGTGCCAGCCAGGACAGGGGGTCGGTCGAGCAGTACTTC. Protein: CASQDRGSVEQYF.

The V gene is TRBV24-1, the J gene TRBJ2-5; tentative D call: TRBD1 (6 bases). V was pared by 9 bases and J by 5 bases, with 24 bases between. This CDR3 has 16 residues. The germline CDR1 and CDR2 sequences are KGHDR and SFDVKD. CDR3 sequence reads: CATQGGWGQGRETQYF. CDR3 DNA: TGTGCCACCCAAGGGGGTTGGGGGCAGGGACGTGAGACCCAGTACTTC.

This clone appeared a single time. The gene calls are TRBV11-2 and TRBJ2-3, with D perhaps given as TRBD1 or TRBD2 (5 bases each). CDR3 length equals 13 residues. From germline, CDR1 is SGHAT and CDR2 FQNNGV. V was cut by 2 bases and J by 10 bases, with 13 bases left in between. The DNA for the CDR3 is TGTGCCAGCAGCTTACTTGTTGGGGGAGCGCAGTATTTT. It translates to CASSLLVGGAQYF.

This clone was detected once. This chain links TRBV2 with TRBJ1-1, with D perhaps TRBD1 (6 bases). V gave up 6 bases and J gave up 1 base, with 18 bases separating them. The CDR3 loop spans 16 amino acids. CDR1 is SNHLY and CDR2 is FYNNEI in the germline V gene. CDR3 DNA: TGTGCCAGCAGGGGGCGAAAAGACAGGCCGAACACTGAAGCTTTCTTT. Residues: CASRGRKDRPNTEAFF. Filled out from reference TRBV2 and TRBJ1-1, the complete variable domain reads EPEVTQTPSHQVTQMGQEVILRCVPISNHLYFYWYRQILGQKVEFLVSFYNNEISEKSEIFDDQFSVERPDGSNFTLKIRSTKLEDSAMYFCASRGRKDRPNTEAFFGQGTRLTVV.

V and J are TRBV6-6 and TRBJ1-5, with TRBD1 matching 8 bases. CDR1 and CDR2 from the germline V gene are MNHNY and SVGAGI (reference sequence). The length of the CDR3 is 15 residues. V gave up 2 bases and J gave up 5 bases; unmatched junction bases: 5. As DNA, the CDR3 is TGTGCCAGCAGTTACCTAGACAGGGGCGATCAGCCCCAGCATTTT. Amino acid sequence: CASSYLDRGDQPQHF.

The chain combines TRBV30 with TRBJ2-5, with 9 bases aligning to TRBD2. The CDR3 contains 15 residues. Germline CDR1 reads GTSNPN; CDR2 reads SVGIG (reference sequence). The V gene end was trimmed by 3 bases and the J gene end by 4 bases; junction bases not matched to a gene: 9. The CDR3 here is CAWSRGIAGVETQYF. CDR3 sequence (DNA): TGTGCCTGGAGCAGAGGAATAGCGGGGGTAGAGACCCAGTACTTC.

The chain is built from TRBV6-5 and TRBJ2-1, with 13 bases aligning to TRBD2. V shed 0 bases and J 7 bases; nucleotides not matched to a gene: 3. Germline assignment: CDR1 MNHEY and CDR2 SVGAGI. The CDR3 is 16 residues long. This CDR3 is CASSYSGLAGANEQFF. CDR3 nucleotides: TGTGCCAGCAGTTACTCTGGACTAGCGGGAGCTAATGAGCAGTTCTTC.

DNA of the CDR3: TGTGCCAGTAGTATTCCTTGGGGGGGCAATGAGCAGTTCTTC. It translates to CASSIPWGGNEQFF. The J gene is TRBJ2-1, the V gene TRBV19; 7 nucleotides agree with TRBD2. Germline-derived CDR1 and CDR2 are LNHDA and SQIVND (reference sequence). There are 14 residues in the CDR3. V lost 3 bases and J lost 6; bases outside the gene matches: 5.

The chain has TRBV7-8 and TRBJ1-2; no firm D call. Germline CDR1 SGHVS, CDR2 FQNEAQ. V lost 3 bases to trimming and J lost 0 bases, with 11 bases between them. CDR3 length: 15 amino acids. In DNA, the CDR3 is TGTGCCAGCAGCTTTAGTCGGGTTTCTAACTATGGCTACACCTTC. Protein: CASSFSRVSNYGYTF.

In DNA, the CDR3 is TGTGCCACCAGTAAGAGCGGGGGGGCCAGTTACAATGAGCAGTTCTTC. It is translated as CATSKSGGASYNEQFF. The chain employs TRBV24-1 and TRBJ2-1; 10 bases are a match to TRBD2. This CDR3 contains 16 residues. Germline CDR1 and CDR2: KGHDR and SFDVKD. V dropped 6 bases and J dropped 4; count of bases not matched to a gene: 8.

The table lists this clone with a count of one. The chain combines TRBV19 with TRBJ2-7; D unresolved. The CDR3 contains 16 residues. Germline V gene data show CDR1 as LNHDA and CDR2 as SQIVND (reference sequence). Between the trimmed V and J ends, which lost 4 bases and 1 base, there was a span of 17 bases. CDR3 loop: CASSRNPQSVSYEQYF. The CDR3 nucleotides read TGTGCCAGTAGTAGGAATCCCCAGTCTGTTTCCTACGAGCAGTACTTC.

The sample holds one count of this clone. This rearrangement joins TRBV5-6 to TRBJ2-5; D remains unclear. The V gene's germline CDR1 is SGHDT and CDR2 YYEEEE. CDR3 length equals 13 residues. The V end was cut by 3 bases, the J end by 5 bases, with 11 bases between. For the CDR3, the DNA is TGTGCCAGCAGCTGGGTTAATGAGGAGACCCAGTACTTC. Its translation is CASSWVNEETQYF.

This chain links TRBV27 with TRBJ1-4, with 9 bases matching TRBD1. The CDR3 extends over 14 amino acids. V lost 5 bases, J lost 7 bases, and 5 bases stayed unmatched. Germline V lookup: CDR1 MNHEY, CDR2 SMNVEV (reference sequence). The CDR3: CASSVQGAGEKLFF. The CDR3 coding sequence is TGTGCCAGCAGTGTACAGGGGGCGGGTGAAAAACTGTTTTTT.

The rearrangement joins TRBV5-1 to TRBJ2-3, with 9 bases identical to TRBD2. This CDR3 region has 17 residues. Germline lookup yields CDR1 SGHRS and CDR2 YFSETQ. V dropped 2 bases and J dropped 4; count of bases not matched to a gene: 11. CDR3 nucleotides: TGCGCCAGCAGCTTCCAAGTCGGCGGGAGGGCCGCAGATACGCAGTATTTT. Its protein product is CASSFQVGGRAADTQYF.

The CDR3 protein is CATSDWTSGRGTGELFF. The CDR3 DNA reads TGTGCCACCAGTGATTGGACTAGCGGGAGAGGAACCGGGGAGCTGTTTTTT. V usage is TRBV24-1 and J usage is TRBJ2-2, with 13 nucleotides matching TRBD2. V lost 2 bases and J lost 5; bases outside the gene matches: 4. Germline-derived CDR1 and CDR2 are KGHDR and SFDVKD. This CDR3 spans 17 amino acids.

This chain connects TRBV18 to TRBJ1-1; a weak D match, TRBD1 (5 bases). This CDR3 is 15 amino acids long. Trimming removed 3 bases from V and 5 bases from J, with 16 bases in between. Germline V gene lookup returns CDR1 KGHSH and CDR2 LQKENI. In nucleotides, the CDR3 is TGTGCCAGCTCACCCAGACAGCTTGAACAGACTGAAGCTTTCTTT. It yields the protein CASSPRQLEQTEAFF.

The chain joins TRBV6-6 to TRBJ2-7; unclear D gene. CDR1 and CDR2 (germline): MNHNY, SVGAGI (reference sequence). The CDR3 contains 12 residues. Trimming took 5 bases from V and 6 from J, leaving 11 bases between them. The CDR3 is CASSPWVGEQYF. CDR3 in DNA: TGTGCCAGCAGTCCTTGGGTCGGCGAGCAGTACTTC.

The gene calls are TRBV6-6 and TRBJ2-3, with a weak D call TRBD2 (6 bases). With 5 bases removed from V and 6 bases from J, the gap between germline ends came to 12 bases. Germline V CDR1 and CDR2: MNHNY, SVGAGI (reference sequence). The CDR3 length is 13 residues. The CDR3 DNA reads as TGTGCCAGCAGTGGGCGACTAGGCGATACGCAGTATTTT. It codes for CASSGRLGDTQYF.

This chain links TRBV6-5 with TRBJ1-5, with a weak D call TRBD1 (5 bases). Looked up from germline, CDR1 is MNHEY and CDR2 is SVGAGI. CDR3 size: 16 residues. Trimming took off 0 bases at V and 6 bases at J, with 15 bases between the two ends. The CDR3 protein is CASSYSSGLKGQPQHF. As DNA, the CDR3 is TGTGCCAGCAGTTACTCTTCGGGGCTTAAAGGTCAGCCCCAGCATTTT.

The chain employs TRBV18 and TRBJ1-4, with 9 bases that match TRBD1. This CDR3 is built from 15 residues. J was trimmed by 7 bases and V by 3 bases; bases with no gene match: 6. In germline, CDR1 is KGHSH, CDR2 LQKENI. CDR3 bases: TGTGCCAGCTCACCCCTGGGACAGGGAGGTGAAAAACTGTTTTTT. Amino acids: CASSPLGQGGEKLFF.

V is TRBV9 and J is TRBJ2-5, with 10 bases that match TRBD1. J was trimmed by 3 bases and V by 1 base; bases with no gene match: 15. The CDR3 is made up of 19 amino acids. CDR1 is SGDLS, CDR2 YYNGEE, per germline. The CDR3 here is CASSVHTNPGTGAEETQYF. The CDR3 nucleotides read TGTGCCAGCAGCGTACACACCAATCCCGGGACAGGGGCCGAAGAGACCCAGTACTTC.

A single count supports this clone. The rearrangement uses TRBV7-9 and TRBJ1-5; 7 bases agree with TRBD1. The CDR3 loop spans 14 amino acids. Germline CDR1 is SEHNR and CDR2 is FQNEAQ (reference sequence). The junction had 4 bases not matched to a gene; V was cut back by 5 bases and J by 3 bases. CDR3 in amino acids: CASSPTGLNQPQHF. CDR3 in DNA: TGTGCCAGCAGCCCGACAGGGCTCAATCAGCCCCAGCATTTT.